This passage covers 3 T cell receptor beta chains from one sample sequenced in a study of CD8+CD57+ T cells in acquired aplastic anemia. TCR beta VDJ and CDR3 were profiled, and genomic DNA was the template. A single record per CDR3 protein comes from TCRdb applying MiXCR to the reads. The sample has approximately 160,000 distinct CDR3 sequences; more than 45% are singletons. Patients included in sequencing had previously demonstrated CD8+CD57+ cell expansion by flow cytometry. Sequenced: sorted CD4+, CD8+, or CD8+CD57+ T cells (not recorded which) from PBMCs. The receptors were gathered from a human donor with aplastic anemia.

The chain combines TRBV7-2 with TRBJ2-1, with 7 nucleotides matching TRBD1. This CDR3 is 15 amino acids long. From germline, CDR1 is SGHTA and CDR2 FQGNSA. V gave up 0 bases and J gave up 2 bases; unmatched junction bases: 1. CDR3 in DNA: TGTGCCAGCAGCTTAGCGACAGGGACCTACAATGAGCAGTTCTTC. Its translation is CASSLATGTYNEQFF. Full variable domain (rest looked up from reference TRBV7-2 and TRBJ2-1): GAGVSQSPSNKVTEKGKDVELRCDPISGHTALYWYRQSLGQGLEFLIYFQGNSAPDKSGLPSDRFSAERTGGSVSTLTIQRTQQEDSAVYLCASSLATGTYNEQFFGPGTRLTVL.

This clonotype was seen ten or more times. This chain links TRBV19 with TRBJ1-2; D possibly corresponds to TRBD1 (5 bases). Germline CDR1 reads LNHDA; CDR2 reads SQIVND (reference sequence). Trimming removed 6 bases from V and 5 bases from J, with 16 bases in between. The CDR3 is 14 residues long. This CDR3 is CASRTGVGIYGYTF. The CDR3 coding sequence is TGTGCCAGTAGGACGGGGGTGGGTATATATGGCTACACCTTC.

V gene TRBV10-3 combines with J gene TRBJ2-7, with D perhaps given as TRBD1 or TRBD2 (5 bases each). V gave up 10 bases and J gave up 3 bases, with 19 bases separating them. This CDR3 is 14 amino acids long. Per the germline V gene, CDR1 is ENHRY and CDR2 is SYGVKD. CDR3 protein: CATQGHGAGYEQYF. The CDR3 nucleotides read TGTGCCACCCAAGGGCACGGGGCTGGCTACGAGCAGTACTTC.